Sequencing of this T cell receptor beta chain was carried out in a study of T cells after yellow fever vaccination. From the 5' RACE reads, TCRdb called clonotypes with MiXCR, one entry per CDR3 protein. This sample has 500,000 to 650,000 distinct CDR3 sequences, with 9% to 15% found just once. As concerns this clonotype: Its antigen remains unknown.

General study results and limits: It was a small share of clonotypes that appeared in both CD4 and CD8 compartments. Once the booster was given, most primary-vaccination clones reappeared, at just over 95% for CD4 and roughly 86% for CD8. Weaker, the secondary response peaked sooner, at day 5 versus 15.

The CDR3 runs to 14 residues. The V gene lost 6 bases and the J gene lost 5 bases, with 15 bases spanning the gap. Germline assignment: CDR1 LGHDT and CDR2 YNNKEL (reference sequence). The sequence was obtained from a man aged 30 to 39 who received the YFV17D yellow fever vaccine. The material was PBMCs, obtained on the day of the yellow fever booster vaccination. The genes are TRBV3-1 and TRBJ2-3; D may be TRBD1 (6 bases). CDR3 sequence: CASRDLQGGDTQYF. The CDR3 nucleotides are TGTGCCAGCAGGGATTTGCAAGGGGGAGATACGCAGTATTTT.